This T cell receptor beta chain was retrieved from a study of T cell responses to AZD1222 COVID-19 vaccine (dated by TCRdb to the early 2020s). Background for the entire study: A total of about 230 trial participants underwent TCR sequencing, of whom around 200 received two doses of AZD1222 and around 25 received two doses of the MenACWY control vaccine. Trial participants were enrolled by age into 18-55, 56-69 and 70-plus year subgroups, with approximately 160, 26 and 62 TCR-sequenced participants respectively.

The germline V gene (reference sequence) yields LGHDT for CDR1 and YNNKEL for CDR2. The junction shows trimming of 3 bases on V and 4 bases on J, and the gene matches do not reach 6 bases of it. Including cysteine and phenylalanine, the CDR3 has 15 amino acids. The only DNA kept is the CDR3, 45 bases in frame from the first base. Reading the label with the study, this specimen's time point is: about 28 days (+/-7) after the second vaccine dose. AZD1222 recipients given second doses at about 4 weeks or at about 12 weeks were pooled, since spike-specific TCR depth and breadth were not found to differ between the two schedules. The vaccinee samples were drawn from two UK trials, COV001 and COV002, one of which was a single-blind randomized controlled phase 2/3 trial testing AZD1222 (ChAdOx1 nCoV-19) in healthy adults. For TCRbeta chain sequencing, PBMC samples from trial participants were taken at day 0 and at day 28 after the second dose.

The CDR3 regions of human TCRbeta chains were analyzed by immunosequencing. Under the source paper's analysis protocol: TCRs in the repertoires were compared against a reference library of SARS-CoV-2-specific TCRs that had been generated with the MIRA antigen-specificity platform. Breadth meant the fraction of unique TCRs that were SARS-CoV-2-associated, whereas depth meant the fraction of total T cells that were SARS-CoV-2-associated. Using the MIRA data, each spike-specific TCR was mapped to the spike region that the TCR reacts to and placed in a CD4 or CD8 class. Log10-transformed breadth and depth values were compared by one-way ANOVA with Sidak's multiple comparisons tests. The table comes from immuneACCESS by way of TCRdb, which keeps in-frame sequences with V and J called. Part of the clones is missing from these tables; in studies checked, under half for an unresolved V gene and the rest for unknown reasons. The V and J calls and clone size were taken over from that table, and D and trimming were inferred from the DNA. The sample profile shows 120,000 to 150,000 clones; around 90% of them were found once. 1.6% of the sample is in the top ten clones.

With respect to this clone: It lacks a known antigen. No much larger clone exists at a distance of one base, and base qualities are not known.

Here is what the overall study found, with its caveats: After two AZD1222 doses, spike-specific TCR breadth and depth were significantly higher than at day 0 and than in MenACWY recipients. CD4 TCRs associated with the vaccine covered the entire spike protein, and the dominant responses were in regions 160-218 and 743-854. Conclusions about previously exposed vaccinees were limited because only 5 or 6 AZD1222 recipients were SARS-CoV-2 seropositive at baseline. Most participants were white British and females outnumbered males, and the authors suggested that clonal diversity may have been underestimated. Epitopes outside the regions mutated in the B.1.351 and B.1.1.7 variants were reportedly recognized by nearly half of the unique spike-specific TCRs. The 56-69-year group was small, and its depth increase did not reach significance, likely because of low power. Because no day 14 peak-response samples were available, repertoires were characterized only after the peak T cell response.

This receptor was taken from an adult who received the AZD1222 COVID-19 vaccine. The chain is encoded by TRBV3-1 (or the pseudogene TRBV3-2) joined to TRBJ1-5; TRBD1 agrees with 7 junctional bases. This material consisted of peripheral blood, taken 28 days after the second AZD1222 dose. Here the CDR3 is given as CASSQTGSRNQPQHF. The nucleotide sequence is TGTGCCAGCAGCCAGACAGGGTCTAGGAATCAGCCCCAGCATTTT.